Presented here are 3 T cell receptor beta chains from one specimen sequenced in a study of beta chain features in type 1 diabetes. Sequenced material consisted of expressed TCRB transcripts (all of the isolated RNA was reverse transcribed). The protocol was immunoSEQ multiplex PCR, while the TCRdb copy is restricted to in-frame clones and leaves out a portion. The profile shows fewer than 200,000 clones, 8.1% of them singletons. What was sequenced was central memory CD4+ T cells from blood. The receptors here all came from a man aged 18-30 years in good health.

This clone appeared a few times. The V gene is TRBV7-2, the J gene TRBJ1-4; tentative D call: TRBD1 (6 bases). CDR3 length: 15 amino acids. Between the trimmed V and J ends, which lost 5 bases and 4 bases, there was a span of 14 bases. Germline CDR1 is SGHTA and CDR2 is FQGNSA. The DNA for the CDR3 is TGTGCCAGCAGCCCCCAACAGGGAGTTAATGAAAAACTGTTTTTT. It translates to CASSPQQGVNEKLFF.

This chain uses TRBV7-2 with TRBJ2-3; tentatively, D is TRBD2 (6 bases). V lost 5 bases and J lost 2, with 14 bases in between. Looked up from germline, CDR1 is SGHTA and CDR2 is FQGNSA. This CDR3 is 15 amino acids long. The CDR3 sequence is CASSPRAGTTDTQYF. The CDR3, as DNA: TGTGCCAGCAGCCCCAGGGCGGGAACCACAGATACGCAGTATTTT.

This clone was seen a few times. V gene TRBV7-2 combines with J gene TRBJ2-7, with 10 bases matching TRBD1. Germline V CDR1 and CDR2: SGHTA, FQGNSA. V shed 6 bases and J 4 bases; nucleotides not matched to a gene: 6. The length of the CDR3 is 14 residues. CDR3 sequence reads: CASRWGQGQYEQYF. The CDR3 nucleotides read TGTGCCAGCAGGTGGGGACAGGGGCAGTACGAGCAGTACTTC.